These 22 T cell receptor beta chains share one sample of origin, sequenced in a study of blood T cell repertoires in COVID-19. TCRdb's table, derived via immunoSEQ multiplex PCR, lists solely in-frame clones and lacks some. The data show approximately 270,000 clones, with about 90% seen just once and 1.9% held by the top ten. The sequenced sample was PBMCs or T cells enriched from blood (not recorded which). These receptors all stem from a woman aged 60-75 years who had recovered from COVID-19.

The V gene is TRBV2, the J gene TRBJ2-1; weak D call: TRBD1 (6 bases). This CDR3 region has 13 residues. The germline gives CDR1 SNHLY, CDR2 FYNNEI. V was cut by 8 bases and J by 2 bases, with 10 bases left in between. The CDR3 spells CASEQGTYNEQFF. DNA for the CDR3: TGTGCCAGCGAACAGGGAACCTACAATGAGCAGTTCTTC.

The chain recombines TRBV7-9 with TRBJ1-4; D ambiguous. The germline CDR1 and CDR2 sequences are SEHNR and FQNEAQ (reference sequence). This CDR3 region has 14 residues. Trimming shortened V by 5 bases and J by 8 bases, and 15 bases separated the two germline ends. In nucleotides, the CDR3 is TGTGCCAGCAGCATATACGACATTCAGGAAAAACTGTTTTTT. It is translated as CASSIYDIQEKLFF.

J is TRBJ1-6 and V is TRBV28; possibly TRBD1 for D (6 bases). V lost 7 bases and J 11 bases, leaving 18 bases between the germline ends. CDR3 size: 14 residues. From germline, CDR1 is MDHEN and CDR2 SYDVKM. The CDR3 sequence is CASKPGHGRPPLHF. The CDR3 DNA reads TGTGCCAGCAAGCCGGGACATGGGAGACCACCCCTCCACTTT.

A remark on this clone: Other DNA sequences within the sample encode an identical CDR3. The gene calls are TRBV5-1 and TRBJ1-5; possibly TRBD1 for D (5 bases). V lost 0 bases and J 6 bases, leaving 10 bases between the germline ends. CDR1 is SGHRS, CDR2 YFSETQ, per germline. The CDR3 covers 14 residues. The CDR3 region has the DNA TGCGCCAGCAGCTTGGTCGGGGGTGGTCAGCCCCAGCATTTT. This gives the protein CASSLVGGGQPQHF.

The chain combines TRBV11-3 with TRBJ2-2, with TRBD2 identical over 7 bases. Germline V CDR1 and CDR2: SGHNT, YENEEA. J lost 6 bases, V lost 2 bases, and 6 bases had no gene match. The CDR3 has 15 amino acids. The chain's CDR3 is CASSLKAGLSGELFF. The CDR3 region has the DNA TGTGCCAGCAGCTTAAAAGCGGGACTTTCCGGGGAGCTGTTTTTT.

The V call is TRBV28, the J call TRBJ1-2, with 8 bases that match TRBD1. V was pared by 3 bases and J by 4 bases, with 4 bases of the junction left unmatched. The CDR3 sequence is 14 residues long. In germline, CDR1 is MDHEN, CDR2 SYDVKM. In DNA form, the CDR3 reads TGTGCCAGCAGTTTCTTCGGACAGGGCTATGGCTACACCTTC. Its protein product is CASSFFGQGYGYTF.

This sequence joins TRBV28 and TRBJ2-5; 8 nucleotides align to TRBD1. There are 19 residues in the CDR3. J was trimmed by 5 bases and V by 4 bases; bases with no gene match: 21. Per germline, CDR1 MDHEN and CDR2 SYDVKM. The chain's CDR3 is CASSWSSSGQGRGWETQYF. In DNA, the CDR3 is TGTGCCAGCAGTTGGTCTAGTTCAGGACAGGGAAGGGGTTGGGAGACCCAGTACTTC.

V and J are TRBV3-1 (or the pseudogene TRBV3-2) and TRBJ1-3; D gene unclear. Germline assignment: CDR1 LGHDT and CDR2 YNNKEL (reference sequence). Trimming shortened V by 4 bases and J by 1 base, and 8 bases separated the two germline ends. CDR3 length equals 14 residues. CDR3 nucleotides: TGTGCCAGCAGCCCGACTTGGTCTGGAAACACCATATATTTT. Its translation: CASSPTWSGNTIYF.

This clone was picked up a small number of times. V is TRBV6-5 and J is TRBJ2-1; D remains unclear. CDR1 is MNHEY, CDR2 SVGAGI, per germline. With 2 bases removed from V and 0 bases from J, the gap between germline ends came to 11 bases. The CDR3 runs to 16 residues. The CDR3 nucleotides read TGTGCCAGCAGTTACGTGGCGGCTAGCTCCTACAATGAGCAGTTCTTC. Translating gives CASSYVAASSYNEQFF.

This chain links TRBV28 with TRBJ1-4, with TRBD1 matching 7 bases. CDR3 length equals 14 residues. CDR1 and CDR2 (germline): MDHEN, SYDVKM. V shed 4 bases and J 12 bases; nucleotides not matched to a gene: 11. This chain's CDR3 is CASSSPTGIVQLFF. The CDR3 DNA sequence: TGTGCCAGCAGTTCACCGACAGGGATCGTACAACTGTTTTTT.

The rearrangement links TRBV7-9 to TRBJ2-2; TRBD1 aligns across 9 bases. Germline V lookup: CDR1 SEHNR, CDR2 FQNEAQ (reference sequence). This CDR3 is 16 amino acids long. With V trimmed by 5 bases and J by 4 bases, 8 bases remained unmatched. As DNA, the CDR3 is TGTGCCAGCAGCATTTGGGACAGGGCGGTCACCGGGGAGCTGTTTTTT. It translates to CASSIWDRAVTGELFF.

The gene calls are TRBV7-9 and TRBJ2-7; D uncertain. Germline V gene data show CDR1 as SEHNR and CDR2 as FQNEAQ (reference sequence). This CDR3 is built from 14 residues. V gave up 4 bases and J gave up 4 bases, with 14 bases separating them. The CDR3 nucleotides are TGTGCCAGCAGCTACGAACCTATGATTTACGAGCAGTACTTC. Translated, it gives CASSYEPMIYEQYF. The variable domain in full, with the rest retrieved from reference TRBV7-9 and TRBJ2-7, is DTGVSQNPRHKITKRGQNVTFRCDPISEHNRLYWYRQTLGQGPEFLTYFQNEAQLEKSRLLSDRFSAERPKGSFSTLEIQRTEQGDSAMYLCASSYEPMIYEQYFGPGTRLTVT.

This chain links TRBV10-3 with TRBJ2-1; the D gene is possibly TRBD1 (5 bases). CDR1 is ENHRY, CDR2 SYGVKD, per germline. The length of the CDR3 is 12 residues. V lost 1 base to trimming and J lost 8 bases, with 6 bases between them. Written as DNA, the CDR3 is TGTGCCATCAGTGAGTGGGGCCATGAGCAGTTCTTC. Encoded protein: CAISEWGHEQFF.

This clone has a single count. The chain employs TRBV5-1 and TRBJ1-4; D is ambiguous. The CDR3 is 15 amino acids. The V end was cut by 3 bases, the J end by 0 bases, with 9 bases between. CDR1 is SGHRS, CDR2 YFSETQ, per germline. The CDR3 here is CASSSLVATNEKLFF. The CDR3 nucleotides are TGCGCCAGCAGCTCCCTGGTAGCAACTAATGAAAAACTGTTTTTT.

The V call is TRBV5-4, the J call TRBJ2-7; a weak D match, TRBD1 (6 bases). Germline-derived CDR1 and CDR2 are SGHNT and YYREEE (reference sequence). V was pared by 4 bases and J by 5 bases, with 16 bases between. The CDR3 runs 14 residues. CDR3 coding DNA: TGTGCCAGCAGCAAAACAGGGAGTCGCGACGAGCAGTACTTC. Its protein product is CASSKTGSRDEQYF.

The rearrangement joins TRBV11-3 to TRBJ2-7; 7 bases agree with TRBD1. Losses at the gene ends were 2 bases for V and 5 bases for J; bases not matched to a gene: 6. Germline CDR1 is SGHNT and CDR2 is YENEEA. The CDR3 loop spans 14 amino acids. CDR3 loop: CASSLTGAGNEQYF. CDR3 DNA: TGTGCCAGCAGCTTAACAGGGGCTGGCAACGAGCAGTACTTC.

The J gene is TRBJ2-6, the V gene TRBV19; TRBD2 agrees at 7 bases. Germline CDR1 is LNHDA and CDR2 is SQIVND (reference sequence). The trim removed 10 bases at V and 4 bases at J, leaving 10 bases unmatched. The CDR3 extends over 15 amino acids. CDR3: CATSLGGSGANVLTF. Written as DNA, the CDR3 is TGTGCCACCTCACTGGGGGGGAGCGGGGCCAACGTCCTGACTTTC.

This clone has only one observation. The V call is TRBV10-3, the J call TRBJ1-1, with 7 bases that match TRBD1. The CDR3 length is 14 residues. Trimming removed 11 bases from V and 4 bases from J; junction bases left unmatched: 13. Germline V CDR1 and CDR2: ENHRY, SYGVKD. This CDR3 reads CAVTRGQGGTEAFF. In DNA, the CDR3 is TGTGCCGTGACCCGGGGGCAGGGGGGCACTGAAGCTTTCTTT.

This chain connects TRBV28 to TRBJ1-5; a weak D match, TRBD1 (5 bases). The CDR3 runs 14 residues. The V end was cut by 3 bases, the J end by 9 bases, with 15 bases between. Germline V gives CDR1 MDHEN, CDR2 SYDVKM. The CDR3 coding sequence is TGTGCCAGCAGTTTTAGTGGCCCCGGGGGGCCCCAGCATTTT. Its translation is CASSFSGPGGPQHF.

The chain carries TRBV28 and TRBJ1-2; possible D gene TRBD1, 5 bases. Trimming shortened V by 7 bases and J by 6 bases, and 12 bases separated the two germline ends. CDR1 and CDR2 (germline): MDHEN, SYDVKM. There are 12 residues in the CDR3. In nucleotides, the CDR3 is TGTGCCAGCAAAAGAGGCAGGGATGGCTACACCTTC. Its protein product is CASKRGRDGYTF.

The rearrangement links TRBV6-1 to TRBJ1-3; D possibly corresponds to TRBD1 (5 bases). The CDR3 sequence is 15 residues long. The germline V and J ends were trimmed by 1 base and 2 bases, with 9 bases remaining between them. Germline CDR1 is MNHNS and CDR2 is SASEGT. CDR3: CASSEEGWPGNTIYF. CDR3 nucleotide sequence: TGTGCCAGCAGTGAAGAGGGGTGGCCTGGAAACACCATATATTTT.

Here the CDR3 DNA reads TGCAGTGCTAGTGGGACTAGCGGGAGTTTGAATGAGCAGTTCTTC. It codes for CSASGTSGSLNEQFF. The rearrangement uses TRBV20-1 and TRBJ2-1; TRBD2 matches at 14 bases. The CDR3 runs to 15 residues. After removal of 3 bases from V and 7 bases from J, the junction contained 5 bases not matched to a gene. Germline V gene sequence: CDR1 DFQATT, CDR2 SNEGSKA (reference sequence).